This entry features one T cell receptor beta chain sequence. Its antigen is not identified. This entry belongs to a study of shared clonotypes between healthy human individuals. Data came from immunoSEQ multiplex PCR; TCRdb stores just in-frame clones and leaves some out. The data show roughly 700,000 clones, less than 95% seen once. Germline values: CDR1 SGDLS, CDR2 YYNGEE. The CDR3 length is 14 residues. Trimming removed 0 bases from V and 2 bases from J, with 9 bases in between. Among the donors, all were Caucasian adults who lived in Nashville, Tennessee. Findings and limits, study-wide: Around 5% was the fraction of naive CD4 clonotypes found shared across four donors. Specimens sampled were limited to blood, with tissue repertoires likely differing.

The TCR comes from a man younger than 35 in good health. Some clones in this sample may be carry-over from other donors' samples. Sequenced material: memory CD8+ T cells from PBMCs. Documented subset: CD45RO+ cells pooled with CCR7-negative TemRA cells. The J gene is TRBJ2-7, the V gene TRBV9, with unresolved D. CDR3 sequence (DNA): TGTGCCAGCAGCGTAGCTTCGAGTACCTACGAGCAGTACTTC. Translation: CASSVASSTYEQYF. Full variable domain (missing parts from reference TRBV9 and TRBJ2-7): DSGVTQTPKHLITATGQRVTLRCSPRSGDLSVYWYQQSLDQGLQFLIQYYNGEERAKGNILERFSAQQFPDLHSELNLSSLELGDSALYFCASSVASSTYEQYFGPGTRLTVT.